Below, 24 T cell receptor beta chains from the same sample are listed, as sequenced in a study of control samples from healthy donors and cancer patients. This table comes from immunoSEQ multiplex PCR, and its TCRdb copy is limited to in-frame clones, with some not included. The table has 390,000 or so clones, over 75% seen once. The sample comprised PBMCs. Source of these receptors: a man in his forties with head and neck cancer.

J is TRBJ1-3 and V is TRBV14; no clear D gene. The CDR3 runs to 12 residues. Germline CDR1 and CDR2: SGHDN and FVKESK. V lost 4 bases, J lost 7 bases, and 8 bases lay in between. The CDR3 DNA is TGTGCCAGCAGCCCGGTGGGGAACACCATATATTTT. This sequence encodes CASSPVGNTIYF.

The table lists this clone with a count of one. The rearrangement links TRBV6-1 to TRBJ1-5; 9 bases agree with TRBD1. This CDR3 spans 17 amino acids. Germline V gene data show CDR1 as MNHNS and CDR2 as SASEGT. With 2 bases clipped from V and 2 bases from J, the junction kept 7 bases outside the gene matches. The CDR3: CASSEWLRTGGNQPQHF. CDR3 sequence (DNA): TGTGCCAGCAGTGAATGGCTAAGGACAGGGGGCAATCAGCCCCAGCATTTT.

The V gene is TRBV5-1, the J gene TRBJ2-3; TRBD2 matches 9 bases. This CDR3 region has 16 residues. The junction had 10 bases not matched to a gene; V was cut back by 4 bases and J by 4 bases. The germline CDR1 and CDR2 sequences are SGHRS and YFSETQ. The CDR3 loop is CASSDSRGGRADTQYF. The DNA for the CDR3 is TGCGCCAGCAGCGATTCGCGGGGGGGCCGCGCAGATACGCAGTATTTT.

This clone was observed once. The V and J genes are TRBV9 and TRBJ2-7, with 8 bases lining up with TRBD2. After removal of 2 bases from V and 7 bases from J, the junction contained 2 bases not matched to a gene. Germline V lookup: CDR1 SGDLS, CDR2 YYNGEE. CDR3 length equals 12 residues. The CDR3 region is CASSVSGGEQYF. The DNA of the CDR3 is TGTGCCAGCAGCGTGAGCGGGGGAGAGCAGTACTTC.

The chain has TRBV19 and TRBJ1-6, with D perhaps matching TRBD1 (6 bases). This CDR3 comprises 16 residues. Trimming took 9 bases from V and 7 from J, leaving 22 bases between them. The V gene's germline CDR1 is LNHDA and CDR2 SQIVND (reference sequence). CDR3 sequence: CASQTVAGAENSPLHF. The CDR3 nucleotides are TGTGCCAGCCAAACGGTCGCAGGGGCGGAAAATTCACCCCTCCACTTT.

This chain links TRBV2 with TRBJ1-2, with D hard to call. Between the trimmed V and J ends, which lost 8 bases and 0 bases, there was a span of 7 bases. This CDR3 is built from 12 residues. CDR1 is SNHLY, CDR2 FYNNEI, per germline. The CDR3 DNA sequence: TGTGCCAGCTCTAGAGCTAACTATGGCTACACCTTC. This sequence encodes CASSRANYGYTF.

The rearrangement uses TRBV27 and TRBJ2-1, with D perhaps assigned TRBD1 or TRBD2 (5 bases each). The germline gives CDR1 MNHEY, CDR2 SMNVEV (reference sequence). V gave up 7 bases and J gave up 4 bases, with 11 bases separating them. This CDR3 is 13 amino acids long. DNA for the CDR3: TGTGCCAGCACCGGGACGCCTTACAATGAGCAGTTCTTC. Amino acid sequence: CASTGTPYNEQFF.

This sequence joins TRBV11-2 and TRBJ2-5; D is ambiguous. There are 14 residues in the CDR3. Trimming stripped 5 bases from V and 4 bases from J, with 14 bases between. The germline V gene has CDR1 SGHAT and CDR2 FQNNGV. The CDR3 protein is CASSLTDGGETQYF. The CDR3 DNA is TGTGCCAGCAGCCTAACGGACGGTGGAGAGACCCAGTACTTC. Using reference TRBV11-2 and TRBJ2-5 for the parts outside the CDR3, the full variable domain is EAGVAQSPRYKIIEKRQSVAFWCNPISGHATLYWYQQILGQGPKLLIQFQNNGVVDDSQLPKDRFSAERLKGVDSTLKIQPAKLEDSAVYLCASSLTDGGETQYFGPGTRLLVL.

The V and J genes are TRBV28 and TRBJ2-4; tentative D call: TRBD1 (7 bases). CDR1 and CDR2 (germline): MDHEN, SYDVKM. This CDR3 contains 13 residues. Trimming cost V 4 bases and J 6 bases, with 10 bases left between them. As DNA, the CDR3 is TGTGCCAGCAGTTCAGGGGGGAGAAACATTCAGTACTTC. Its translation is CASSSGGRNIQYF.

The gene calls are TRBV4-2 and TRBJ2-1, with D hard to call. With 0 bases removed from V and 3 bases from J, the gap between germline ends came to 15 bases. This CDR3 spans 17 amino acids. Germline-derived CDR1 and CDR2 are LGHNA and YNFKEQ. CDR3 DNA sequence: TGTGCCAGCAGCCAAGATCGGCGGAATAGTTTCTACAATGAGCAGTTCTTC. Translated, it gives CASSQDRRNSFYNEQFF.

CDR3 region: CSATGQGNGYTF. DNA for the CDR3: TGCAGCGCTACGGGACAGGGAAATGGCTACACCTTC. The chain uses TRBV29-1 and TRBJ1-2; 9 bases map to TRBD1. V lost 7 bases to trimming and J lost 6 bases; unmatched junction nucleotides: 6. This CDR3 contains 12 residues. Germline V gene lookup returns CDR1 SQVTM and CDR2 ANQGSEA.

CDR3 amino acids: CASSQDWGAGSYNEQFF. In DNA form, the CDR3 reads TGCGCCAGCAGCCAAGATTGGGGAGCGGGGTCCTACAATGAGCAGTTCTTC. This chain links TRBV4-1 with TRBJ2-1; TRBD2 agrees at 7 bases. The CDR3 runs 17 residues. Germline CDR1 MGHRA, CDR2 YSYEKL. Trimming at V came to 0 bases and at J to 1 base, leaving 6 bases not matched to a gene.

The table lists this clone with a few counts. This rearrangement joins TRBV3-1 (or the pseudogene TRBV3-2) to TRBJ2-3, with unresolved D. This CDR3 comprises 18 residues. Trimming cost V 0 bases and J 2 bases, with 18 bases left between them. The germline V gene encodes CDR1 LGHDT and CDR2 YNNKEL (reference sequence). This CDR3 is CASSQEIPFGTITDTQYF. Written as DNA, the CDR3 is TGTGCCAGCAGCCAAGAAATCCCGTTTGGCACTATCACAGATACGCAGTATTTT.

Here the CDR3 reads CASSLGNLGTEAFF. The DNA of the CDR3 is TGTGCCAGCAGCTTAGGTAACTTGGGCACTGAAGCTTTCTTT. The V gene is TRBV7-9, the J gene TRBJ1-1, with D hard to call. V lost 1 base, J lost 4 bases, and 10 bases lay in between. Germline CDR1 is SEHNR and CDR2 is FQNEAQ (reference sequence). This CDR3 has 14 residues. The entire variable domain, with the rest obtained from reference TRBV7-9 and TRBJ1-1, is as follows: DTGVSQNPRHKITKRGQNVTFRCDPISEHNRLYWYRQTLGQGPEFLTYFQNEAQLEKSRLLSDRFSAERPKGSFSTLEIQRTEQGDSAMYLCASSLGNLGTEAFFGQGTRLTVV.

Of note for this clone: The sample carries other DNA sequences with the same CDR3. The rearrangement uses TRBV7-3 and TRBJ1-2; no definite D call. V was cut by 5 bases and J by 5 bases, with 9 bases left in between. This CDR3 comprises 12 residues. Per germline, CDR1 SGHTA and CDR2 FQGTGA. As DNA, the CDR3 is TGTGCCAGCAGCCTGGACGGATATGGCTACACCTTC. It translates to CASSLDGYGYTF.

The V call is TRBV6-1, the J call TRBJ2-3; maybe TRBD2 (5 bases). Germline CDR1 and CDR2: MNHNS and SASEGT. CDR3 length equals 13 residues. The V end lost 2 bases, the J end lost 6 bases, and 9 bases lay between the germline ends. The CDR3 DNA reads TGTGCCAGCAGTGAAACGGGGTGGGATACGCAGTATTTT. This sequence encodes CASSETGWDTQYF.

The genes are TRBV23-1 and TRBJ1-5; the D gene is possibly TRBD1 (6 bases). TRBV23-1 is filed as an ORF, its function uncertain. V gave up 3 bases and J gave up 4 bases, with 13 bases separating them. The length of the CDR3 is 15 residues. The CDR3 nucleotides read TGCGCCAGCAGTCAGGCTAGGGACAAGAATCAGCCCCAGCATTTT. Translation gives CASSQARDKNQPQHF.

Remarks on this clone: The sample has other DNA sequences that encode this CDR3 too. V is TRBV27 and J is TRBJ2-7; unclear D gene. Trimming removed 2 bases from V and 1 base from J, with 6 bases in between. The CDR3 contains 13 residues. The germline CDR1 and CDR2 sequences are MNHEY and SMNVEV (reference sequence). The CDR3 spells CASSLGGSYEQYF. In DNA form, the CDR3 reads TGTGCCAGCAGTTTAGGTGGATCCTACGAGCAGTACTTC.

The chain employs TRBV5-5 and TRBJ1-1; D unresolved. This CDR3 has 15 residues. From germline, CDR1 is SGHKS and CDR2 YYEKEE (reference sequence). Between the trimmed V and J ends, which lost 0 bases and 6 bases, there was a span of 15 bases. CDR3 coding DNA: TGTGCCAGCAGCTTGGCGGGTGGGTTCAACGCTGAAGCTTTCTTT. This encodes CASSLAGGFNAEAFF.

The chain joins TRBV5-8 to TRBJ2-3; 10 nucleotides align to TRBD1. There are 15 residues in the CDR3. The ends lost 4 bases at V and 6 bases at J; junction bases unmatched: 8. Germline V lookup: CDR1 SGHTS, CDR2 YDEGEE. CDR3 residues: CASSQGQGNSDTQYF. CDR3 sequence (DNA): TGTGCCAGCAGCCAGGGACAGGGGAACTCCGATACGCAGTATTTT.

The chain joins TRBV14 to TRBJ1-2; 7 bases line up with TRBD1. The trim removed 1 base at V and 4 bases at J, leaving 3 bases unmatched. Germline V gene sequence: CDR1 SGHDN, CDR2 FVKESK. CDR3 size: 14 residues. The CDR3 DNA follows: TGTGCCAGCAGCCAAGCCGGGACAGTCTATGGCTACACCTTC. Translating it yields CASSQAGTVYGYTF.

This chain joins TRBV5-1 and TRBJ2-7; TRBD1 agrees at 9 bases. The CDR3 is 16 residues long. CDR1 is SGHRS and CDR2 is YFSETQ in the germline V gene. V shed 4 bases, J shed 2 bases, and the junction held 10 bases outside the gene matches. CDR3 in amino acids: CASSTGTGKSAYEQYF. The CDR3 bases are TGCGCCAGCAGCACCGGGACAGGGAAGAGCGCCTACGAGCAGTACTTC.

This clone was recorded only once. V and J are TRBV19 and TRBJ2-7, with 10 bases aligning to TRBD2. The CDR3 spans 14 residues. The J segment lost 2 bases and the V segment lost 2 bases, leaving 0 bases of the junction unmatched. The germline gives CDR1 LNHDA, CDR2 SQIVND (reference sequence). The CDR3, as DNA: TGTGCCAGTAGTATACTAGCGGGGGCCTACGAGCAGTACTTC. Amino acid sequence: CASSILAGAYEQYF.

The chain combines TRBV2 with TRBJ2-7; D might be TRBD2 (6 bases). The J call may be wrong; the DNA end is better matched by TRBJ2-1. Germline values: CDR1 SNHLY, CDR2 FYNNEI. There are 15 residues in the CDR3. The CDR3 here is CASREAGTYSYEQFF. The CDR3 bases are TGTGCCAGCCGAGAGGCGGGGACCTACTCCTACGAGCAGTTCTTC.